A selection of T cell receptor beta chains follows, all from one sample in a study of blood T cell repertoires in COVID-19. Only in-frame clones appear in the TCRdb table, and some are missing; sequencing was by immunoSEQ multiplex PCR. The data hold 130,000 or so clones, with around nine tenths observed a single time. The sequenced material came from peripheral blood. These receptors all stem from a man in his sixties with COVID-19, enrolled during active disease. The CDR3 runs from the conserved cysteine through the conserved F or W. D genes are given only for firm matches. Clone size is stated in some rows and not others, as once, few, many or a class when expanded.

size,V,J,D,DNA,CDR3
-,TRBV5-6,TRBJ2-5,TRBD2,TGTGCCAGCAGCCACGGACTAGCGGGGGGAGAGACCCAGTACTTC,CASSHGLAGGETQYF
-,TRBV7-9,TRBJ1-1,TRBD1,TGTGCCAGCAGCCCGGGGACAGGAATGAACACTGAAGCTTTCTTT,CASSPGTGMNTEAFF
-,TRBV5-4,TRBJ2-1,TRBD1,TGTGCCAGCAGCGAGGACCCAAATCCAGGGGGCGCCTACAATGAGCAGTTCTTC,CASSEDPNPGGAYNEQFF
once,TRBV4-2,TRBJ2-5,-,TGTGCCAGCAGCCAAACCCCATCTGCGGGGACCCAGTACTTC,CASSQTPSAGTQYF
-,TRBV2,TRBJ1-3,-,TGTGCCACCACTCGCTCGGGACAAGATGGAAACACCATATATTTT,CATTRSGQDGNTIYF
-,TRBV29-1,TRBJ2-2,TRBD2,TGCAGCGTCGCCGTAGCGGGGGGCTCCAGCGGGGAGCTGTTTTTT,CSVAVAGGSSGELFF
-,TRBV7-6,TRBJ1-1,TRBD1,TGTGCCAGCAGCCTTACAGGGGGGAACACTGAAGCTTTCTTT,CASSLTGGNTEAFF
-,TRBV6-5,TRBJ2-7,-,TGTGCCAGCAGTTACTCGGCGGCTTCAGCCTACGAGCAGTACTTC,CASSYSAASAYEQYF
-,TRBV28,TRBJ1-1,-,TGTGCCAGCAGTCTGGCAGTGAACACTGAAGCTTTCTTT,CASSLAVNTEAFF
-,TRBV5-6,TRBJ2-7,-,TGTGCCAGCAGCTTGCAGGGATCCTACGAGCAGTACTTC,CASSLQGSYEQYF
-,TRBV7-8,TRBJ2-4,TRBD2,TGTGCCAGCAGCGCCCCGGGCCGGACGACTAGCGGGGGAAACATTCAGTACTTC,CASSAPGRTTSGGNIQYF
-,TRBV5-1,TRBJ1-4,TRBD1,TGCGCCAGCAGCTTGGGGGGACAGCTTCAGGGAGAAAAACTGTTTTTT,CASSLGGQLQGEKLFF
few,TRBV7-2,TRBJ2-7,TRBD2,TGTGCCAGCAGCTTAGATAGTAGCGGGGCCTCTAGCTCGTACTTC,CASSLDSSGASSSYF
-,TRBV6-6,TRBJ1-1,TRBD1,TGTGCCAGCAGTTACAGGGGGCGGGCGGACACTGAAGCTTTCTTT,CASSYRGRADTEAFF
few,TRBV13,TRBJ1-4,-,TGTGCCAGCAGCTCACCGGACAGAGAAAAACTGTTTTTT,CASSSPDREKLFF
once,TRBV9,TRBJ1-3,TRBD1,TGTGCCAGCAGCGTCTCGGGACAGCAATCGAACACCATATATTTT,CASSVSGQQSNTIYF
-,TRBV7-9,TRBJ1-4,-,TGTGCCAGCAGTCGGAGGGGCAGAAAGAATGAAAAACTGTTTTTT,CASSRRGRKNEKLFF
-,TRBV6-5,TRBJ1-5,TRBD1,TGTGCCAGCAGTTACTCGACAGGGTCCGATCAGCCCCAGCATTTT,CASSYSTGSDQPQHF
-,TRBV25-1,TRBJ1-2,TRBD1,TGTGCCAGCAGGGGGACAGGGGGGAATGGTGGCTACACCTTC,CASRGTGGNGGYTF
-,TRBV5-1,TRBJ1-4,-,TGCGCCAGCAGCACCCAGGGTTTGGAGGAAAAACTGTTTTTT,CASSTQGLEEKLFF
-,TRBV18,TRBJ1-3,-,TGTGCCAGCTCATCCAGCCAGGGGTCGGAAGGAAACACCATATATTTT,CASSSSQGSEGNTIYF
-,TRBV5-1,TRBJ1-1,-,TGCGCCAGCAGCTTGTTGCAGGGAAGGAATACTGAAGCTTTCTTT,CASSLLQGRNTEAFF
once,TRBV19,TRBJ2-7,TRBD1,TGTGCCAGTAGTTTTAGACAGGGACCCTACGAGCAGTACTTC,CASSFRQGPYEQYF
-,TRBV27,TRBJ2-4,TRBD1,TGTGCCAGCTCCCAGGGGGCCCTAGCCAAAAACATTCAGTACTTC,CASSQGALAKNIQYF
-,TRBV6-6,TRBJ2-2,-,TGTGCCAGCAACAAGGACAGATCGAACACCGGGGAGCTGTTTTTT,CASNKDRSNTGELFF
-,TRBV25-1,TRBJ1-2,-,TGTGCCAGCAGTCTACGAAATAACTATGGCTACACCTTC,CASSLRNNYGYTF
-,TRBV27,TRBJ1-2,-,TGTGCCAGCAGTTCCCCATATAAAGGGGACTATGGCTACACCTTC,CASSSPYKGDYGYTF
-,TRBV12-3/TRBV12-4,TRBJ2-1,-,TGTGCCAGCAGTTTAACAGAGGGTGAGCAGTTCTTC,CASSLTEGEQFF
once,TRBV4-2,TRBJ1-2,TRBD1,TGTGCCAGCAGCCGGGGACAGGGGGATGGCTACACCTTC,CASSRGQGDGYTF
few,TRBV6-6,TRBJ1-3,-,TGTGCCAGCAGTTACGAGGTCAGAACCATATATTTT,CASSYEVRTIYF
-,TRBV29-1,TRBJ1-1,-,TGCAGCGTTGAGGTCCCTACAGGGACTGAAGCTTTCTTT,CSVEVPTGTEAFF
-,TRBV30,TRBJ1-1,-,TGTGCCTGGAGTATTCGGTCAAGCCCAGCTTTCTTT,CAWSIRSSPAFF
few,TRBV2,TRBJ2-3,TRBD2,TGTGCCAGCAGGGGGGGTCCTGGGACTAGCGGGGGACCACACCACGCAGATACGCAGTATTTT,CASRGGPGTSGGPHHADTQYF
-,TRBV5-1,TRBJ1-5,-,TGCGCCAGCAGCTTGGCGGGGGGAAATAATCAGCCCCAGCATTTT,CASSLAGGNNQPQHF
-,TRBV19,TRBJ2-2,TRBD2,TGTGCCAGTAGTATAGGTAGCGGGGGAGCGAACACCGGGGAGCTGTTTTTT,CASSIGSGGANTGELFF
-,TRBV12-5,TRBJ1-5,-,TGTGCTAGTGGTTCCTACAATCAGCCCCAGCATTTT,CASGSYNQPQHF
-,TRBV6-4,TRBJ2-1,-,TGTGCCAGCAGTGACCGGCGGGGGCCTTACAATGAGCAGTTCTTC,CASSDRRGPYNEQFF
-,TRBV5-5,TRBJ2-1,-,TGTGCCAGCAGCCCCTCGACTGGTTCCAATTACAATGAGCAGTTCTTC,CASSPSTGSNYNEQFF
once,TRBV7-9,TRBJ2-7,TRBD1,TGTGCCAGCAGCCTCACGGGACAGCGTTCCTACGAGCAGTACTTC,CASSLTGQRSYEQYF
-,TRBV12-5,TRBJ2-2,TRBD2,TGTGCTAGTGCCCTCGCGGGGGGGACCGGGGAGCTGTTTTTT,CASALAGGTGELFF
-,TRBV4-3,TRBJ1-1,TRBD1,TGCGCCAGCAGGACAGGGGGTTTGAACACTGAAGCTTTCTTT,CASRTGGLNTEAFF
-,TRBV19,TRBJ1-5,TRBD1,TGTGCCAGTAGTCAGGACAGGGGCGTGGAGCCCCAGCATTTT,CASSQDRGVEPQHF
-,TRBV24-1,TRBJ1-1,-,TGTGCCACCAGTGATTCGGGTTTTCCGGACACTGAAGCTTTCTTT,CATSDSGFPDTEAFF
-,TRBV7-3,TRBJ2-3,TRBD2,TGTGCCAGCAGCGCTAGCGGCCCCAAGGGCACAGATACGCAGTATTTT,CASSASGPKGTDTQYF
-,TRBV6-6,TRBJ1-2,TRBD1,TGTGCCAGCAGTTACATGACAGGGCCTAACTATGGCTACACCTTC,CASSYMTGPNYGYTF
-,TRBV5-1,TRBJ1-2,TRBD1,TGCGCCAGCAGCTCGGACAGGGATCATTTCTATGGCTACACCTTC,CASSSDRDHFYGYTF
-,TRBV3-1/TRBV3-2,TRBJ2-1,TRBD1,TGTGCCAGCAGCCCGGACAGGGCAAACTACAATGAGCAGTTCTTC,CASSPDRANYNEQFF
-,TRBV6-5,TRBJ1-2,-,TGTGCCAGCATAGGGACACTTGAAGATGGCTACACCTTC,CASIGTLEDGYTF
-,TRBV4-2,TRBJ1-1,-,TGTGCCAGCAGCCCTCACGACAGAAACACTGAAGCTTTCTTT,CASSPHDRNTEAFF
-,TRBV12-3/TRBV12-4,TRBJ1-2,-,TGTGCCAGCAGTTTTGGGGGGACCTATGGCTACACCTTC,CASSFGGTYGYTF
once,TRBV29-1,TRBJ1-1,-,TGCAGCGTTGACAGGGGCGGAAGAACTGAAGCTTTCTTT,CSVDRGGRTEAFF
-,TRBV19,TRBJ1-5,TRBD1,TGTGCCAGTAGTATCCAGGGGGGTCAGCCCCAGCATTTT,CASSIQGGQPQHF
-,TRBV19,TRBJ2-3,-,TGTGCCAGTAGTATAGGTCACACAGATACGCAGTATTTT,CASSIGHTDTQYF
-,TRBV7-3,TRBJ1-3,-,TGTGCCAGCAGCTCGACAGGATCTGGAAACACCATATATTTT,CASSSTGSGNTIYF
-,TRBV3-1/TRBV3-2,TRBJ2-3,-,TGTGCCAGCAGCCTTCAGAGGGGGGTTGGAGGGGGCGAAGGGGATACGCAGTATTTT,CASSLQRGVGGGEGDTQYF
-,TRBV7-8,TRBJ2-5,-,TGTGCCAGCAGCTTAGCGACGGGGGTGGGGACCCAGTACTTC,CASSLATGVGTQYF
-,TRBV30,TRBJ1-2,TRBD1,TGTGCCTGGAGTGTGGGGTCAGGGGGCAGCTATGGCTACACCTTC,CAWSVGSGGSYGYTF
-,TRBV18,TRBJ1-1,-,TGTGCCAGCTCACCACCGGGGGGATACAAGTCGGACACTGAAGCTTTCTTT,CASSPPGGYKSDTEAFF
-,TRBV14,TRBJ2-3,-,TGTGCCAGCAGCCGCCGACAGGTCACAGATACGCAGTATTTT,CASSRRQVTDTQYF
-,TRBV4-3,TRBJ2-3,TRBD2,TGCGCCAGCAGCCAAGATCGTCGAGCGGGGGGGCATGGAGATACGCAGTATTTT,CASSQDRRAGGHGDTQYF